The text below deals with one T cell receptor beta chain. Its antigen is undetermined. The data were obtained in a study of PD-L1 blockade in urothelial cancer. Background on the study: At 3 weeks (second dose) and 6 weeks after starting treatment, blood was analyzed. Regarding the study as a whole: Greater 3-week expansion of tumor-associated blood clones was recorded for durable-benefit patients.

The time point: peripheral blood 6 weeks after treatment start. Locally advanced or metastatic urothelial carcinoma was present in patients. This CDR3 has 13 residues. Germline V gene lookup returns CDR1 SGHDN and CDR2 FVKESK. V was pared by 4 bases and J by 3 bases, with 10 bases between. The investigators introduced synthetic TCR analog templates into each PCR as spikes. Sequencing was performed with immunoSEQ multiplex PCR; in TCRdb, only in-frame clones are kept and a portion is missing. The sample consists of about 120,000 clones, 85% to 90% of them appearing once. The V call is TRBV14, the J call TRBJ2-7; D is perhaps TRBD2 (5 bases). Here the sequenced sample was PBMCs, taken around atezolizumab (anti-PD-L1) treatment. The receptor was derived from a man between 60 and 75 years old with urothelial cancer. CDR3 in amino acids: CASSLARGYEQYF. CDR3 nucleotides: TGTGCCAGCAGCCTCGCTCGGGGCTACGAGCAGTACTTC.